The rows below give T cell receptor beta chains drawn from one sample of a study of lymphopenia after photon versus proton radiotherapy. This table comes from immunoSEQ multiplex PCR, and its TCRdb copy is limited to in-frame clones, with some not included. The sample carries tens of thousands of clones, approximately 91% recorded once. This material consisted of peripheral blood, taken from a patient treated with photon-based radiotherapy. Receptor source: a woman between 70 and 85 years old with pancreatic cancer. Both conserved end residues are part of each CDR3. Fields, in order: V gene, D gene, clone size, J gene, CDR3 protein, CDR3 DNA. A D gene is named only where the DNA matches it firmly. Rows give clone size only sometimes, using once, few, many, or a class for an expanded clone.

>TRBV18|-|once|TRBJ2-5
CASSPGGSQETQYF
TGTGCCAGCTCACCAGGCGGGTCACAAGAGACCCAGTACTTC
>TRBV7-2|TRBD1|-|TRBJ1-1
CASSDRGSNTEAFF
TGTGCCAGCAGCGACAGGGGTTCGAACACTGAAGCTTTCTTT
>TRBV18|TRBD2|-|TRBJ2-1
CASSPEAGLFNEQFF
TGTGCCAGCTCACCCGAAGCGGGATTGTTCAATGAGCAGTTCTTC
>TRBV27|-|-|TRBJ2-7
CASSYQGLPGDYEQYF
TGTGCCAGCAGTTACCAGGGACTTCCAGGTGACTACGAGCAGTACTTC
>TRBV6-4|TRBD1|-|TRBJ2-2
CASSLQGGTGELFF
TGTGCCAGCAGTTTACAGGGGGGAACCGGGGAGCTGTTTTTT
>TRBV10-3|TRBD2|-|TRBJ2-7
CATWTSGNYEQYF
TGTGCCACCTGGACTAGCGGGAACTACGAGCAGTACTTC
>TRBV5-6|TRBD1|-|TRBJ1-3
CASSTFRGQGARNTIYF
TGTGCCAGCAGCACTTTTAGGGGACAGGGGGCCCGAAACACCATATATTTT
>TRBV29-1|-|-|TRBJ1-2
CSVVPSGGYYGYTF
TGCAGCGTTGTCCCCTCTGGGGGCTACTATGGCTACACCTTC
>TRBV2|TRBD1|-|TRBJ2-1
CASGSGTGGFMVDNEQFF
TGTGCCAGCGGTTCAGGGACAGGGGGCTTTATGGTGGACAATGAGCAGTTCTTC
>TRBV4-1|-|-|TRBJ2-7
CASSQYRAPRTEGIYEQYF
TGCGCCAGCAGCCAATATCGGGCCCCCAGGACAGAGGGGATCTACGAGCAGTACTTC